The count of the clone carrying this T cell receptor (beta chain) is one. The data derive from a study of PD-1 blockade in classical Hodgkin lymphoma. Stated time point: cycle 4 day 1 (C4D1), after 6 weeks of nivolumab. Exposure to brentuximab vedotin varied, and each patient had relapsed following autologous stem cell transplantation. The method was immunoSEQ multiplex PCR; TCRdb's version includes in-frame clones alone and lacks a portion of them. The repertoire has some 58,000 clones, around nine tenths of them found once; the top ten carry about 8%. This CDR3 region has 16 residues. The germline CDR1 and CDR2 sequences are MNHEY and SMNVEV (reference sequence). J gave up 8 bases and V 5 bases, and 9 bases lay outside the gene matches.

The material was peripheral blood mononuclear cells (PBMCs), obtained before the fourth cycle of nivolumab. This sequence originates from a human donor with classical Hodgkin lymphoma. This sequence joins TRBV27 and TRBJ2-1; 13 nucleotides match TRBD2. The CDR3 DNA sequence: TGTGCCAGCAGTCACCTAACTAGCGGGGGGGCCCATGAGCAGTTCTTC. It specifies CASSHLTSGGAHEQFF.